These 27 T cell receptor beta chains came from one sample sequenced in a study of blood T cell repertoires in COVID-19. Libraries were prepared by immunoSEQ multiplex PCR; TCRdb keeps only in-frame clonotypes and omits some of them. The table has around 100,000 clones, 75% to 90% seen once. The sequencing sample was made of peripheral blood. These receptors all come from a man older than 75 with acute or convalescent COVID-19.

In this sample, this clone turned up once. This chain joins TRBV6-2 or TRBV6-3 and TRBJ1-5; D possibly corresponds to TRBD1 (5 bases). The CDR3 has 15 residues. Germline-derived CDR1 and CDR2 are MNHEY and SVGEGT. With 6 bases removed from V and 8 bases from J, the gap between germline ends came to 20 bases. CDR3 amino acids: CASSLDGARSEPQHF. DNA of the CDR3: TGTGCCAGCAGCCTGGATGGGGCTCGGTCTGAGCCCCAGCATTTT.

The rearrangement links TRBV6-5 to TRBJ2-3, with 7 bases matching TRBD1. The CDR3 totals 13 residues. The V gene end was trimmed by 6 bases and the J gene end by 7 bases; junction bases not matched to a gene: 7. Germline CDR1 MNHEY, CDR2 SVGAGI. The DNA for the CDR3 is TGTGCCAGCAGGCAGGACAGGAGAAATACGCAGTATTTT. This codes for CASRQDRRNTQYF.

This clone is a singleton in its sample. The gene calls are TRBV11-3 and TRBJ2-7; possible D gene TRBD2, 5 bases. Looked up from germline, CDR1 is SGHNT and CDR2 is YENEEA. The V gene lost 7 bases and the J gene lost 3 bases, with 16 bases spanning the gap. There are 14 residues in the CDR3. CDR3 nucleotide sequence: TGTGCCAGCAACCTGGAGGCCATGTACTACGAGCAGTACTTC. It translates to CASNLEAMYYEQYF. The whole variable domain, filled in from reference TRBV11-3 and TRBJ2-7, reads EAGVVQSPRYKIIEKKQPVAFWCNPISGHNTLYWYLQNLGQGPELLIRYENEEAVDDSQLPKDRFSAERLKGVDSTLKIQPAELGDSAVYLCASNLEAMYYEQYFGPGTRLTVT.

This clone was counted a single time. The chain couples TRBV21-1 to TRBJ1-5; TRBD1 was called by the table and not checked on the DNA. TRBV21-1 is an annotated pseudogene. The CDR3 has 16 amino acids. CDR3 loop: CASSFWTGASNQPQHF. The CDR3 region has the DNA TGTGCCAGCAGCTTCTGGACAGGGGCGAGCAATCAGCCCCAGCATTTT.

This clone was found once. V and J are TRBV11-2 and TRBJ2-1; 11 bases fit TRBD2. Germline CDR1 reads SGHAT; CDR2 reads FQNNGV. The CDR3 runs to 17 residues. The V and J ends lost 3 bases and 6 bases, in that order; junction bases with no gene match: 10. CDR3 nucleotide sequence: TGTGCCAGCAGCTTTAGGACCGGGACTAGCGGTCTCAATGAGCAGTTCTTC. It specifies CASSFRTGTSGLNEQFF.

This clone was counted a single time. A read error may account for a junction end that differs from germline. The chain combines TRBV13 with TRBJ2-5; D may be TRBD2 (6 bases). The CDR3 is made up of 15 amino acids. From germline, CDR1 is PRHDT and CDR2 FYEKMQ (reference sequence). The CDR3 spells CASNLQLARQETQYF. The CDR3 region has the DNA TGTGCCAGCAACTTACAACTAGCAAGGCAAGAGACCCAGTACTTC.

The rearrangement uses TRBV18 and TRBJ2-5; 10 bases fit TRBD2. This CDR3 region has 15 residues. V trimming: 1 base; J trimming: 3 bases; junction bases outside the gene matches: 2. Germline CDR1 reads KGHSH; CDR2 reads LQKENI. This chain's CDR3 is CASSPLSGREETQYF. The CDR3 bases are TGTGCCAGCTCACCACTAAGCGGGAGGGAAGAGACCCAGTACTTC.

The chain is built from TRBV10-3 and TRBJ2-7; 7 nucleotides align to TRBD2. Germline lookup yields CDR1 ENHRY and CDR2 SYGVKD. V was clipped by 4 bases and J by 5 bases; unmatched bases: 17. This CDR3 is built from 17 residues. CDR3 nucleotides: TGTGCCATCAGTGCAAGGTTTAGACTAGCCGGTTCCCACGAGCAGTACTTC. Protein: CAISARFRLAGSHEQYF.

This rearrangement joins TRBV28 to TRBJ1-1; no definite D call. Germline V lookup: CDR1 MDHEN, CDR2 SYDVKM. Trimming shortened V by 5 bases and J by 3 bases, and 4 bases separated the two germline ends. This CDR3 spans 11 amino acids. This chain's CDR3 is CASSTYTEAFF. As DNA, the CDR3 is TGTGCCAGCAGTACTTACACTGAAGCTTTCTTT.

The chain joins TRBV9 to TRBJ1-4; 9 nucleotides match TRBD1. The CDR3 is 14 amino acids. J gave up 8 bases and V 3 bases, and 5 bases lay outside the gene matches. Germline CDR1 SGDLS, CDR2 YYNGEE. The CDR3 is CASSEGQGNEKLFF. CDR3 sequence (DNA): TGTGCCAGCAGCGAGGGACAGGGCAACGAAAAACTGTTTTTT.

V and J are TRBV11-1 and TRBJ2-1; 8 bases line up with TRBD1. The V gene's germline CDR1 is SGHAT and CDR2 FQDESV (reference sequence). V lost 2 bases and J lost 9; bases outside the gene matches: 9. This CDR3 has 15 amino acids. The CDR3 DNA reads as TGTGCCAGCAGCTTACTGGACAGGGTCTTAATTGAGCAGTTCTTC. Protein sequence: CASSLLDRVLIEQFF.

The CDR3 region has the DNA TGTGCCAGCAGCCAGACTGGAGGTGCTGGGGTCCACTTT. Translated, it gives CASSQTGGAGVHF. The gene calls are TRBV4-2 and TRBJ1-6; D not resolved. Germline assignment: CDR1 LGHNA and CDR2 YNFKEQ. The CDR3 is 13 amino acids. Trimming pared 3 bases from V and 17 bases from J, leaving 17 bases between.

The rearrangement links TRBV9 to TRBJ1-3; D is undetermined. Germline V gene sequence: CDR1 SGDLS, CDR2 YYNGEE. The CDR3 totals 17 residues. V shed 0 bases and J shed 4 bases, with 17 bases lying between them. CDR3 sequence reads: CASSVDPTPAGGNTIYF. The CDR3 nucleotides read TGTGCCAGCAGCGTAGACCCAACCCCAGCGGGGGGAAACACCATATATTTT.

The chain links TRBV28 to TRBJ2-1, with 9 bases matching TRBD2. The length of the CDR3 is 14 residues. The V gene end was trimmed by 10 bases and the J gene end by 4 bases; junction bases not matched to a gene: 8. CDR1 is MDHEN and CDR2 is SYDVKM in the germline V gene. Here the CDR3 DNA reads TGTGCCACCAACCTAGCGGGACCGTACAATGAGCAGTTCTTC. Translating gives CATNLAGPYNEQFF.

The V and J genes are TRBV19 and TRBJ2-3; D perhaps matches TRBD2 (6 bases). The V and J ends lost 4 bases and 5 bases respectively, with 13 bases between them. The germline V gene has CDR1 LNHDA and CDR2 SQIVND (reference sequence). This CDR3 has 14 amino acids. The CDR3 DNA follows: TGTGCCAGTAGTAGCGGGGTCGTTAAAGATACGCAGTATTTT. It encodes CASSSGVVKDTQYF.

V usage is TRBV2 and J usage is TRBJ1-6; D uncertain. This CDR3 region has 13 residues. Germline V gene sequence: CDR1 SNHLY, CDR2 FYNNEI. Trimming took off 6 bases at V and 7 bases at J, with 10 bases between the two ends. As DNA, the CDR3 is TGTGCCAGCAGACCCGGGTCCAATTCACCCCTCCACTTT. This encodes CASRPGSNSPLHF.

This clone came up once. The chain has TRBV3-1 (or the pseudogene TRBV3-2) and TRBJ2-1, with TRBD2 identical over 7 bases. J was trimmed by 5 bases and V by 1 base; bases with no gene match: 8. The germline V gene has CDR1 LGHDT and CDR2 YNNKEL (reference sequence). This CDR3 is 16 amino acids long. This CDR3 is CASSQVLRTSDNEQFF. The CDR3 DNA sequence: TGTGCCAGCAGCCAAGTTCTCCGGACTAGTGACAATGAGCAGTTCTTC.

The chain combines TRBV19 with TRBJ2-7; 8 bases are shared with TRBD1. Germline loops: CDR1 LNHDA, CDR2 SQIVND (reference sequence). This CDR3 contains 14 residues. Trimming took 5 bases from V and 5 from J; bases not matched to a gene: 8. CDR3 loop: CASSVDRGSHEQYF. The CDR3 DNA is TGTGCCAGTAGTGTCGACAGGGGTTCCCACGAGCAGTACTTC.

This clone was counted a few times. This chain connects TRBV19 to TRBJ1-2; D is perhaps TRBD1 (5 bases). This CDR3 region has 17 residues. Germline V gives CDR1 LNHDA, CDR2 SQIVND (reference sequence). V was shortened by 2 bases and J by 4 bases, with 20 bases between the two germline ends. The CDR3 reads CASSIRRGQADTYGYTF. The CDR3 DNA follows: TGTGCCAGTAGTATAAGGCGTGGGCAGGCGGACACCTATGGCTACACCTTC.

This clone was picked up one time. The chain couples TRBV7-8 to TRBJ1-6; D gene unclear. The V gene's germline CDR1 is SGHVS and CDR2 FQNEAQ. CDR3 length: 13 residues. V shed 1 base and J shed 11 bases, with 9 bases lying between them. In nucleotides, the CDR3 is TGTGCCAGCAGCTTAGGAGTAGAAACACCCCTCCACTTT. It encodes CASSLGVETPLHF.

The V and J genes are TRBV6-5 and TRBJ2-2; 8 nucleotides line up with TRBD1. CDR1 and CDR2 (germline): MNHEY, SVGAGI. The CDR3 runs 15 residues. Trimming cost V 6 bases and J 2 bases; bases outside gene matches: 5. The CDR3 loop is CASRGDRTNTGELFF. CDR3 DNA sequence: TGTGCCAGCAGGGGGGACAGGACCAACACCGGGGAGCTGTTTTTT.

V usage is TRBV11-3 and J usage is TRBJ2-2, with TRBD2 as a possible D gene (6 bases). This CDR3 is 14 amino acids long. The germline V and J ends were trimmed by 0 bases and 5 bases, with 7 bases remaining between them. In germline, CDR1 is SGHNT, CDR2 YENEEA. The CDR3 sequence is CASSLDGGTGELFF. CDR3 nucleotides: TGTGCCAGCAGCTTAGACGGAGGGACCGGGGAGCTGTTTTTT. The variable domain in full, completed from reference TRBV11-3 and TRBJ2-2, reads EAGVVQSPRYKIIEKKQPVAFWCNPISGHNTLYWYLQNLGQGPELLIRYENEEAVDDSQLPKDRFSAERLKGVDSTLKIQPAELGDSAVYLCASSLDGGTGELFFGEGSRLTVL.

The chain combines TRBV11-2 with TRBJ2-3; 7 bases line up with TRBD1. Germline CDR1 SGHAT, CDR2 FQNNGV. V dropped 3 bases and J dropped 0; count of bases not matched to a gene: 6. There are 16 residues in the CDR3. The CDR3 sequence is CASSFGTDPSTDTQYF. Written as DNA, the CDR3 is TGTGCCAGCAGCTTCGGGACAGACCCTAGCACAGATACGCAGTATTTT.

V usage is TRBV7-2 and J usage is TRBJ1-6; D is ambiguous. Germline CDR1 SGHTA, CDR2 FQGNSA. The CDR3 spans 14 residues. V was clipped by 1 base and J by 7 bases, with 8 bases between them. The CDR3 loop is CASSLDSPNSPLHF. The CDR3, as DNA: TGTGCCAGCAGCTTAGACAGCCCAAATTCACCCCTCCACTTT. The full variable domain, completed using reference TRBV7-2 and TRBJ1-6, is GAGVSQSPSNKVTEKGKDVELRCDPISGHTALYWYRQSLGQGLEFLIYFQGNSAPDKSGLPSDRFSAERTGGSVSTLTIQRTQQEDSAVYLCASSLDSPNSPLHFGNGTRLTVT.

CDR3 nucleotide sequence: TGTGCCAGTAGAGACGGGATTTCGCGCGGCTACACCTTC. Translation gives CASRDGISRGYTF. V is TRBV19 and J is TRBJ1-2; D unresolved. The CDR3 sequence is 13 residues long. Trimming stripped 6 bases from V and 8 bases from J, with 16 bases between. Germline values: CDR1 LNHDA, CDR2 SQIVND (reference sequence).

The CDR3 reads CASSLGQGGNEQFF. The CDR3 nucleotides are TGTGCCAGCAGCTTAGGCCAGGGGGGCAATGAGCAGTTCTTC. The chain is built from TRBV7-9 and TRBJ2-1, with a weak D call TRBD1 (7 bases). Germline assignment: CDR1 SEHNR and CDR2 FQNEAQ (reference sequence). The CDR3 is made up of 14 amino acids. V lost 1 base to trimming and J lost 6 bases, with 10 bases between them. Based on the CDR3 plus reference TRBV7-9 and TRBJ2-1, the full variable domain is DTGVSQNPRHKITKRGQNVTFRCDPISEHNRLYWYRQTLGQGPEFLTYFQNEAQLEKSRLLSDRFSAERPKGSFSTLEIQRTEQGDSAMYLCASSLGQGGNEQFFGPGTRLTVL.

The V call is TRBV19, the J call TRBJ2-3; 8 positions match TRBD2. Trimming at V came to 4 bases and at J to 4 bases, leaving 4 bases not matched to a gene. The CDR3 covers 14 residues. In germline, CDR1 is LNHDA, CDR2 SQIVND (reference sequence). The CDR3 coding sequence is TGTGCCAGTAGTACCCTAGCGGGTGCAGATACGCAGTATTTT. Protein: CASSTLAGADTQYF. The entire variable domain, with the rest obtained from reference TRBV19 and TRBJ2-3, is as follows: DGGITQSPKYLFRKEGQNVTLSCEQNLNHDAMYWYRQDPGQGLRLIYYSQIVNDFQKGDIAEGYSVSREKKESFPLTVTSAQKNPTAFYLCASSTLAGADTQYFGPGTRLTVL.